The clone carrying this T cell receptor (beta chain) occurred a few times. Its cognate antigen is unknown. Losses at the gene ends were 4 bases for V and 2 bases for J; bases not matched to a gene: 3. Germline CDR1 MNHEY, CDR2 SMNVEV (reference sequence). This CDR3 has 14 amino acids. Individual cDNA molecules were tagged with unique molecular identifiers. TCRdb redid the calling of the 5' RACE reads with MiXCR, one entry per CDR3 protein. The table lists about 49,000 distinct CDR3 sequences, around 6.5% of them singletons, with roughly 2.8% in the top ten. The data belong to a study of early T cells in non-severe SARS-CoV-2 infection. Study-wide context: Sequencing was performed on bulk RNA from unsorted whole blood, leaving chains unpaired.

Regarding the study as a whole: The VDJdb matching leaned toward anti-spike CD8 responses and overlooked private and CD4 specificities.

This chain joins TRBV27 and TRBJ2-7, with 9 bases fitting TRBD1. The sample in question was whole blood, obtained at baseline. The TCR comes from an adult who was a healthcare worker with PCR-confirmed SARS-CoV-2 infection or an uninfected control (not recorded which). The CDR3 loop is CASSSRDRAYEQYF. The CDR3 DNA sequence: TGTGCCAGCAGTTCAAGGGACAGGGCCTACGAGCAGTACTTC.